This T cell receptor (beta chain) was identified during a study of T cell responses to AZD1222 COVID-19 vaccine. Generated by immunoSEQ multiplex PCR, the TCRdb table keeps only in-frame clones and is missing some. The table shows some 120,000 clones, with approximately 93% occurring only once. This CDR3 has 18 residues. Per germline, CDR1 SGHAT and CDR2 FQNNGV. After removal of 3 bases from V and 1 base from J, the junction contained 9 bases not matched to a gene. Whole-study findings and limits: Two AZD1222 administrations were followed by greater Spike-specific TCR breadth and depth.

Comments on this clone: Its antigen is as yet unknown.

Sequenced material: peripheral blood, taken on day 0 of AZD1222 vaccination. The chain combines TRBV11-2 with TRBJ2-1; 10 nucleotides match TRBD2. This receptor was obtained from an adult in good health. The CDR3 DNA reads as TGTGCCAGCAGCTTTATGCTAGCGGGAGTTTGGTCCTACAATGAGCAGTTCTTC. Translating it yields CASSFMLAGVWSYNEQFF.